A selection of T cell receptor beta chains follows, all from one sample in a study of T-cell reconstitution after alpha-beta-depleted transplantation in children. TCRdb re-derived calls from the PCR reads in MiXCR, one entry per CDR3 protein. The repertoire holds 150,000 to 200,000 distinct CDR3 sequences, with about 6.3% as singletons. The sample consisted of PBMCs from the stem cell graft donor, taken from the stem cell graft. The source is a human donor who donated a stem cell graft to a child with Wiskott-Aldrich syndrome. Both conserved end residues are part of each CDR3. D genes are given only for firm matches. Rows may omit the clone size; those that give it use once, few, many or a size class.

cdr3_length j_call v_call d_call clone_size cdr3_nt cdr3_aa
15 TRBJ2-1 TRBV9 TRBD1 few TGTGCCAGCAGCGGGGGGCAGGGGGCATACAATGAGCAGTTCTTC CASSGGQGAYNEQFF
16 TRBJ2-3 TRBV15 NA many TGTGCCACCAGCGTGGAAACGGTAGTTTTCGCAGATACGCAGTATTTT CATSVETVVFADTQYF
11 TRBJ2-7 TRBV3-1 NA many TGTGCCAGCAGCCAAGTTTACGAGCAGTACTTC CASSQVYEQYF
17 TRBJ1-5 TRBV18 TRBD1 many TGTGCCAGCTCACCCGCTTTCGGGACAGATAGCAATCAGCCCCAGCATTTT CASSPAFGTDSNQPQHF
14 TRBJ2-1 TRBV5-1 NA many TGCGCCAGCAGCGATCGTTCGGGCCACCTTCCCGAATTCTTC CASSDRSGHLPEFF
15 TRBJ1-2 TRBV5-1 NA many TGCGCCAGCAGCTTGGGATTCGTGGAAAACTATGGCTACACCTTC CASSLGFVENYGYTF
13 TRBJ2-3 TRBV2 TRBD1 few TGTGCCAGTGAGGGACAGGGAACAGATACGCAGTATTTT CASEGQGTDTQYF
18 TRBJ1-1 TRBV20-1 TRBD1 NA TGCAGTGCTAGAGATCCCCCCGACAGGGGGACCATGAACACTGAAGCTTTCTTT CSARDPPDRGTMNTEAFF
14 TRBJ1-4 TRBV6-5 NA many TGTGCCAGCAACCTCTCTGGGAGGGCTGAAAAACTGTTTTTT CASNLSGRAEKLFF
14 TRBJ2-7 TRBV10-3 NA many TGTGCCATCAAGCAGGGTGTTGTTGCCTACGAGCAGTACTTC CAIKQGVVAYEQYF
16 TRBJ1-3 TRBV5-1 TRBD1 NA TGCGCCAGCAGCTTGACAGGGGGCGTCTCTGGAAACACCATATATTTT CASSLTGGVSGNTIYF
14 TRBJ2-5 TRBV20-1 NA many TGCAGTGCTCGAAGAGGAAACACCCAAGAGACCCAGTACTTC CSARRGNTQETQYF
14 TRBJ2-7 TRBV9 NA many TGTGCCAGCAGCCAGTCGGCTACAATCTACGAGCAGTACTTC CASSQSATIYEQYF
13 TRBJ2-3 TRBV12-3/TRBV12-4 NA many TGTGCCAGCAGTTTCCGGGAACCAGATACGCAGTATTTT CASSFREPDTQYF
16 TRBJ2-3 TRBV7-6 TRBD1 NA TGTGCCAGCAGCTCCGCCGGGACAGGGGTCCCAGATACGCAGTATTTT CASSSAGTGVPDTQYF
14 TRBJ2-7 TRBV12-3/TRBV12-4 TRBD1 many TGTGCCAGCAGTTTCCGGGACAGGGTACACGAGCAGTACTTC CASSFRDRVHEQYF
13 TRBJ2-1 TRBV28 NA many TGTGCCAGCAGTGGAACAGTCTACAATGAGCAGTTCTTC CASSGTVYNEQFF
15 TRBJ2-7 TRBV7-2 NA many TGTGCCAGCAGGGGAGGAGAGGGGGCTAACTACGAGCAGTACTTC CASRGGEGANYEQYF